These T cell receptor beta chains were read from a single sample in a study of T cell repertoires in cytomegalovirus infection. TCRdb redid the calling of the reads with MiXCR, one entry per CDR3 protein. The table records about 320,000 distinct CDR3 sequences, 9% to 9.5% of them present only once. The sequenced material came from PBMCs. Receptors originate from a human donor in good health (CMV status not recorded). Some clones in this sample may be carry-over from other donors' samples. The CDR3 runs from the conserved cysteine through the conserved F or W. D genes are given only for firm matches. Rows give clone size only sometimes, using once, few, many, or a class for an expanded clone.

cdr3_nt: TGCAGTGGAGAGGATACAGGGTCCTTAAATGAAAAACTGTTTTTT
cdr3_aa: CSGEDTGSLNEKLFF
d_call: .
clone_size: many
j_call: TRBJ1-4
v_call: TRBV20-1

cdr3_nt: TGTGCCAGCAGCTCCCCGGGGCTAGCGGGAGTGTTCTCCTACGAGCAGTACTTC
cdr3_aa: CASSSPGLAGVFSYEQYF
d_call: TRBD2
clone_size: few
j_call: TRBJ2-7
v_call: TRBV7-6

cdr3_nt: TGTGCCAGTGGAGGGAACAAGGAGTATGGCTACACCTTC
cdr3_aa: CASGGNKEYGYTF
d_call: .
clone_size: many
j_call: TRBJ1-2
v_call: TRBV19

cdr3_nt: TGTGCCAGCAGCCGAGATGCTGTCCCGGGGAGGGGCAGCTCCTACGAGCAGTACTTC
cdr3_aa: CASSRDAVPGRGSSYEQYF
d_call: TRBD2
clone_size: many
j_call: TRBJ2-7
v_call: TRBV4-1

cdr3_nt: TGTGCCAGCAGCCCCCTAAGGACCCGCACAGATACGCAGTATTTT
cdr3_aa: CASSPLRTRTDTQYF
d_call: .
clone_size: many
j_call: TRBJ2-3
v_call: TRBV7-2

cdr3_nt: TGTGCCAGCAGTTTCCCGCCTCCCGGGGAGGGTGAGCAGTACTTC
cdr3_aa: CASSFPPPGEGEQYF
d_call: TRBD2
clone_size: .
j_call: TRBJ2-7
v_call: TRBV28

cdr3_nt: TGTGCCAGCGCCGGAGGGAACATTCAGTACTTC
cdr3_aa: CASAGGNIQYF
d_call: .
clone_size: .
j_call: TRBJ2-4
v_call: TRBV7-2

cdr3_nt: TGTGCCAGCAGTTTGGACGTTGGTAATGAAAAACTGTTTTTT
cdr3_aa: CASSLDVGNEKLFF
d_call: .
clone_size: .
j_call: TRBJ1-4
v_call: TRBV12-3/TRBV12-4

cdr3_nt: TGTGCCAGCAGTAAAACTTTGAGGGACTCAAGGTGGCCCCAGCATTTT
cdr3_aa: CASSKTLRDSRWPQHF
d_call: .
clone_size: many
j_call: TRBJ1-5
v_call: TRBV28

cdr3_nt: TGTGCCAGCAGCAACTTAAACACTGAAGCTTTCTTT
cdr3_aa: CASSNLNTEAFF
d_call: .
clone_size: .
j_call: TRBJ1-1
v_call: TRBV7-6

cdr3_nt: TGTGCCAGCAGCTCCAGTAGGGCGGAACAACCCTACAATGAGCAGTTCTTC
cdr3_aa: CASSSSRAEQPYNEQFF
d_call: .
clone_size: few
j_call: TRBJ2-1
v_call: TRBV11-1

cdr3_nt: TGTGCCAGCAGCCCCTCGTCAGATACGCAGTATTTT
cdr3_aa: CASSPSSDTQYF
d_call: .
clone_size: few
j_call: TRBJ2-3
v_call: TRBV11-2

cdr3_nt: TGTGCCAGCAGTTACTCGAACAGGGCTAGCGGGACTGAGCAGTTCTTC
cdr3_aa: CASSYSNRASGTEQFF
d_call: TRBD2
clone_size: many
j_call: TRBJ2-1
v_call: TRBV6-5

cdr3_nt: TGCAGTGCACACGAGAACCTACTAGCCAAAAACATTCAGTACTTC
cdr3_aa: CSAHENLLAKNIQYF
d_call: .
clone_size: few
j_call: TRBJ2-4
v_call: TRBV20-1

cdr3_nt: TGTGCCAGCAGTCCCAATGCCGGGAGAGACACAGATACGCAGTATTTT
cdr3_aa: CASSPNAGRDTDTQYF
d_call: .
clone_size: many
j_call: TRBJ2-3
v_call: TRBV12-3/TRBV12-4

cdr3_nt: TGTGCCAGCAGCTGGACAGGGGAAGTATCTTTCTTT
cdr3_aa: CASSWTGEVSFF
d_call: TRBD1
clone_size: many
j_call: TRBJ1-1
v_call: TRBV7-2

cdr3_nt: TGTGCCAGCAGCCAACCAGCGGGGGGACTTAAGGAGACCCAGTACTTC
cdr3_aa: CASSQPAGGLKETQYF
d_call: TRBD2
clone_size: many
j_call: TRBJ2-5
v_call: TRBV7-2

cdr3_nt: TGCAGTGCCCAGACAGGGCGGACGGAAGCTTTCTTT
cdr3_aa: CSAQTGRTEAFF
d_call: TRBD1
clone_size: few
j_call: TRBJ1-1
v_call: TRBV20-1

cdr3_nt: TGCAGTGCTAGAGATGGACCTACCATATATTTT
cdr3_aa: CSARDGPTIYF
d_call: .
clone_size: once
j_call: TRBJ1-3
v_call: TRBV20-1

cdr3_nt: TGTGCCAGCAGTTACTCGAACAGGGGGACGAACACTGAAGCTTTCTTT
cdr3_aa: CASSYSNRGTNTEAFF
d_call: TRBD1
clone_size: many
j_call: TRBJ1-1
v_call: TRBV6-5

cdr3_nt: TGTGCCAGCAGTTACTCGGGGGAGCTCTCCAACGAGCAGTACTTC
cdr3_aa: CASSYSGELSNEQYF
d_call: .
clone_size: .
j_call: TRBJ2-7
v_call: TRBV6-5

cdr3_nt: TGCGCCAGCAGCCAAGAGGTCGCAGGGATTTTTTCACCCCTCCACTTT
cdr3_aa: CASSQEVAGIFSPLHF
d_call: .
clone_size: few
j_call: TRBJ1-6
v_call: TRBV4-1

cdr3_nt: TGTGCCAGTAGTATGATGGGTAGCGGGGGGGGAATGTACAATGAGCAGTTCTTC
cdr3_aa: CASSMMGSGGGMYNEQFF
d_call: TRBD2
clone_size: many
j_call: TRBJ2-1
v_call: TRBV19

cdr3_nt: TGTGCCAGCAGTCCTGAACAGGGGGCCAATCAGCCCCAGCATTTT
cdr3_aa: CASSPEQGANQPQHF
d_call: TRBD1
clone_size: many
j_call: TRBJ1-5
v_call: TRBV28

cdr3_nt: TGTGCCAGCAGAGGGGACAGGGTAGCTAATGAAAAACTGTTTTTT
cdr3_aa: CASRGDRVANEKLFF
d_call: TRBD1
clone_size: many
j_call: TRBJ1-4
v_call: TRBV6-1

cdr3_nt: TGTGCCAGCAGGCTCGGACTAGCGACAGATACGCAGTATTTT
cdr3_aa: CASRLGLATDTQYF
d_call: TRBD2
clone_size: few
j_call: TRBJ2-3
v_call: TRBV12-3/TRBV12-4

cdr3_nt: TGTGCCAGCAGCCCCCGGGGACAGGCGAACACCGGGGAGCTGTTTTTT
cdr3_aa: CASSPRGQANTGELFF
d_call: TRBD1
clone_size: many
j_call: TRBJ2-2
v_call: TRBV12-3/TRBV12-4

cdr3_nt: TGTGCCATCAGTGAGACTGTCCCCTTGAGAACTAGCACAGATACGCAGTATTTT
cdr3_aa: CAISETVPLRTSTDTQYF
d_call: .
clone_size: .
j_call: TRBJ2-3
v_call: TRBV10-3

cdr3_nt: TGTGCCAGCAGTTCGAGCGGTCACACAGATACGCAGTATTTT
cdr3_aa: CASSSSGHTDTQYF
d_call: .
clone_size: .
j_call: TRBJ2-3
v_call: TRBV28

cdr3_nt: TGTGCCAGCAGCTTAACGGGTCTAGCGGGGGGGCCGCATGAGCAGTTCTTC
cdr3_aa: CASSLTGLAGGPHEQFF
d_call: TRBD2
clone_size: many
j_call: TRBJ2-1
v_call: TRBV7-2

cdr3_nt: TGCAGCGGAACGGGGCTCCTGAACACTGAAGCTTTCTTT
cdr3_aa: CSGTGLLNTEAFF
d_call: .
clone_size: .
j_call: TRBJ1-1
v_call: TRBV29-1

cdr3_nt: TGTGCCAGCAGAGGACTAGCGGGCGGGGAGCTGTTTTTT
cdr3_aa: CASRGLAGGELFF
d_call: TRBD2
clone_size: .
j_call: TRBJ2-2
v_call: TRBV7-6

cdr3_nt: TGTGCCAGCACTTTCTCAGATAAAGACACAGATACGCAGTATTTT
cdr3_aa: CASTFSDKDTDTQYF
d_call: .
clone_size: few
j_call: TRBJ2-3
v_call: TRBV6-2/TRBV6-3

cdr3_nt: TGTGCCAGCAGTTTAAGGAGGGGGGCTTCTGGGGCCAACGTCCTGACTTTC
cdr3_aa: CASSLRRGASGANVLTF
d_call: .
clone_size: .
j_call: TRBJ2-6
v_call: TRBV12-3/TRBV12-4

cdr3_nt: TGTGCCACCAGTGATTCGACGGCTAACTATGGCTACACCTTC
cdr3_aa: CATSDSTANYGYTF
d_call: .
clone_size: .
j_call: TRBJ1-2
v_call: TRBV24-1

cdr3_nt: TGTGCCAGCAGCTTAGCTGGGGGCGGGGGCGCGTCCGGGGAGCTGTTTTTT
cdr3_aa: CASSLAGGGGASGELFF
d_call: .
clone_size: many
j_call: TRBJ2-2
v_call: TRBV7-2

cdr3_nt: TGTGCCAGCAGCCCGAGAGTGAGGGGGCGCATTGAGCAGTTCTTC
cdr3_aa: CASSPRVRGRIEQFF
d_call: TRBD1
clone_size: many
j_call: TRBJ2-1
v_call: TRBV7-2

cdr3_nt: TGTGCCAGCCTGGACCGGCGGGGGGGAAACACCGGGGAGCTGTTTTTT
cdr3_aa: CASLDRRGGNTGELFF
d_call: TRBD2
clone_size: .
j_call: TRBJ2-2
v_call: TRBV11-2

cdr3_nt: TGCGCCAGCTCCTCGGGACTAGCGGGAGTTGTTAGTACAGATACGCAGTATTTT
cdr3_aa: CASSSGLAGVVSTDTQYF
d_call: TRBD2
clone_size: many
j_call: TRBJ2-3
v_call: TRBV5-1

cdr3_nt: TGTGCCAGCAGCTTAGGGGGCGGGGGGGGGGGGGAGCAGTACTTC
cdr3_aa: CASSLGGGGGGEQYF
d_call: TRBD2
clone_size: once
j_call: TRBJ2-7
v_call: TRBV7-9

cdr3_nt: TGTGCCAGCAGTTTTCAGGGCCAAAGGAGCGGCTACACCTTC
cdr3_aa: CASSFQGQRSGYTF
d_call: .
clone_size: many
j_call: TRBJ1-2
v_call: TRBV5-6